This TCR beta chain was profiled in a study of T cell repertoires and Cas9 in healthy adults. Study as a whole: SpCas9-reactive CD4 and CD8 T cells were characterized for potency, cytotoxicity and lineage.

The CDR3 runs to 12 residues. Germline loops: CDR1 SGHTA, CDR2 FQGNSA. V lost 6 bases, J lost 9 bases, and 12 bases lay in between. Produced via immunoSEQ multiplex PCR; TCRdb's table is partial and in-frame only. The sample lists 20,000 to 25,000 clones; roughly 90% were seen once. Sequenced input: CD4+ effector T cells (CD127+, CD25-, CD137-, CD154-) from PBMCs; culture status not recorded. The chain combines TRBV7-2 with TRBJ2-1, with TRBD1 as a possible D gene (5 bases). The sequence was collected from a human donor in good health. The CDR3 loop reads CASSPRVAEQFF. CDR3 nucleotide sequence: TGTGCCAGCAGTCCCAGGGTCGCTGAGCAGTTCTTC.